The following is a T cell receptor (beta chain) sequence with its context. What it recognizes is unknown. It was with 60 Vbeta and 13 Jbeta primers that the PCR ran. Data came from immunoSEQ multiplex PCR; TCRdb stores just in-frame clones and leaves some out. The repertoire table contains 100,000 to 150,000 clones. This sample stems from a study of cytomegalovirus exposure and HLA in healthy donors. General study results and limits: For most TCR sequences rarity was the rule, although some public TCRs occurred in many donors. One variant, a missense change in DCLRE1C, was linked in a later analysis to TCR beta V- and J-gene trimming. With high specificity and sensitivity, the classifier reportedly diagnosed cytomegalovirus status.

The CDR3 has 16 amino acids. The germline V gene has CDR1 SGHNT and CDR2 YYREEE (reference sequence). The trim removed 2 bases at V and 10 bases at J, leaving 13 bases unmatched. The sequence was obtained from a man aged 18 to 30 in good health and CMV-seronegative. The chain couples TRBV5-4 to TRBJ2-1; TRBD2 agrees at 9 bases. The source material was PBMCs. The CDR3: CASSFGRSRGGGEQFF. Written as DNA, the CDR3 is TGTGCCAGCAGCTTCGGTCGGTCGCGGGGGGGTGGGGAGCAGTTCTTC.